This T cell receptor beta chain was retrieved from a study of shared clonotypes between healthy human individuals (dated by TCRdb to the early 2020s). Background on the whole study: The cohort included a few men and two women between 18 and 49 years of age. To estimate repertoire size and how much clonotypes are shared between individuals, the study performed deep sequencing of blood TCR repertoires from five healthy adults. To increase sequencing depth and limit assay-specific biases, TCR repertoire library preparation and sequencing were carried out by different laboratories using diverse techniques. Each donor's leukapheresis produced roughly between roughly 0.9 and 9 billion PBMCs. General conclusions and limits of the study: Sampling was restricted to blood, and TCR repertoires in tissues likely differ from the TCR repertoires found in blood. Pairwise subsampling led to the expectation that sequencing depth would affect the degree of clonotype sharing among donors. The genetic and exposure-history diversity represented was limited by the small number of donors.

The germline V gene (reference sequence) specifies MNHEY as CDR1 and SMNVEV as CDR2. The junction carries 19 bases between V and J, which are trimmed by 6 bases and 13 bases respectively. The CDR3 goes from the cysteine to the phenylalanine over 12 residues. The kept DNA is CDR3 alone, 36 bases in frame from the first base. Healthy HIV-negative adults with no recently reported acute infections or vaccinations were included as donors. Every donor was a Caucasian adult residing in Nashville, Tennessee, USA. For unsorted samples, approximately 81 million PBMCs were counted, and genomic DNA was extracted using the QIAamp DNA Blood Mini kit. After blood collection by leukapheresis, PBMCs were isolated using Ficoll-Histopaque density gradient centrifugation and then cryopreserved in the vapor phase of liquid nitrogen. Notes on this clone: Its antigen is not yet known. No quality values exist for individual bases; no much larger clone is one base distant.

TCR CDR3 regions were amplified from genomic DNA by multiplex PCR using the deep immunoSEQ assay. Extracted genomic DNA from each cell subset was spread evenly across all wells of several immunoSEQ 96-well plates, with each plate serving as a replicate. Each replicate PCR for unsorted PBMC received approximately 300 ng genomic DNA, equal to around 30,000 T cell genomes. Unsorted PBMC genomic DNA was sequenced across ten immunoSEQ deep assay plates. Purified libraries were measured with a Qubit 3.0 fluorometer, size-checked on a Bioanalyzer 2100, and measured again with the KAPA Library Quantification kit. A separate single-read 150-cycle Illumina NextSeq 550 flow cell was used to sequence each immunoSEQ 96-well plate. The paper's data handling went like this. The immunoSEQ output contained only junctional sequences without quality scores, so filtering could not match that applied to full-length reads. To assign V/J genes and CDR3, sequences were annotated using PyIR, a Python wrapper for IgBLAST v1.9, with IMGT germline references. Any read was removed if the V/J assignment was weak (E-value above 1e-6), the CDR3 was missing, or the read contained stop codons, out-of-frame junctions, or ambiguous translated residues. V3J clonotypes were defined as sequences sharing an identical inferred V gene, J gene, and CDR3 amino acid sequence. Percentage overlap between repertoires was computed as shared unique clonotypes divided by the size of the smaller repertoire. Richness of each repertoire was evaluated using RTK rarefaction, the Chao1 estimator, and Recon v2.1 estimates of unobserved clonotypes. Here the immuneACCESS table is served through TCRdb, limited to in-frame sequences with V and J called. Missing clones are a known gap in these copies; in checked studies unresolved V genes cover under half, and the rest lacks a known reason. That table supplies the V and J calls and clone size; D and trimming were determined from the DNA. Here the sample has a few hundred thousand clones; 60% to 80% occur a single time. Jointly, the top ten make up more than 10% of the sample.

This TCR came from a woman aged 40 to 55 in good health. Some clones in this sample may be carry-over from other donors' samples. The chain uses TRBV27 and TRBJ2-7; the D gene is possibly TRBD1 or TRBD2, with 7 bases matching each. Source material: PBMCs. The CDR3 loop reads CASSPPGGVGYF. At the DNA level, the sequence is TGTGCCAGCAGCCCTCCAGGGGGGGTTGGTTACTTC.